This TCR beta chain was sequenced during a study of post-analysis software for immune sequencing data. General study points: F-measure co-clustering was strong for batch-matched samples. Significantly lower normalized Chao1 diversity was found in patients with multiple sclerosis relative to controls.

This clonotype was seen more than once but under ten times. The antigen remains undetermined. Unique molecular identifiers were built into the TCR beta cDNA libraries. Each CDR3 protein gets one entry after TCRdb re-called the PCR reads with MiXCR. The repertoire has about 430,000 distinct CDR3 sequences, roughly 38% of them found once; the top ten carry approximately 7.7%. This sequence was found in a girl aged 2-15 years with multiple sclerosis. Input material: blood.

The CDR3 coding sequence is TGTGCCAGCAGCCCCGTGATCCAGTACAATGAGCAGTTCTTC. Amino acids: CASSPVIQYNEQFF. The V and J genes are TRBV6-5 and TRBJ2-1; no definite D call. V was pared by 6 bases and J by 4 bases, with 13 bases between. Germline V gene data show CDR1 as MNHEY and CDR2 as SVGAGI. This CDR3 contains 14 residues.